The sequence of this T cell receptor beta chain was determined in a study of tumor-infiltrating lymphocytes in primary liver carcinoma. At the level of the study: Tumors, staged T1-T3 N0M0, spanned about 4.2 to 11 cm. Samples yielded about 3.65 to 7.5 million productive TCRbeta reads, similar across tissue types.

Of note for this clonotype: Antigen: not known.

Germline lookup yields CDR1 SGHDT and CDR2 YYEEEE. CDR3 length: 15 residues. A constant-region primer served to make TCR beta cDNA from about 490 ng total RNA. Each TCR beta library was derived from three nested multiplex PCR rounds that employed slightly modified ARM-PCR. In the first two PCR rounds, TRBV1-TRBV30 forward primers were paired with a C-beta reverse primer, and each round lasted around 10 cycles. Using its own MiXCR run on the multiplex PCR reads, TCRdb lists one record per CDR3 protein. The sample records just over 300,000 distinct CDR3 sequences, 45% to 70% being singletons. Overall study results and limits: The difference in top-250-clone fraction between tumors and blood was significant, favoring tumors (p = 0.039).

Germline DNA was extracted alongside blood RNA, which was obtained from unsorted whole blood. Researchers reported drawing around 3.8 milliliters of peripheral blood before surgery. The J gene is TRBJ2-3, the V gene TRBV5-6, with D possibly TRBD1 on 5 matching bases. The assigned J gene may be wrong: the sequence end matches TRBJ1-5 better. Input material: peripheral blood. This TCR derives from a woman in her 30s with primary liver carcinoma and hepatitis B virus infection. In nucleotides, the CDR3 is TGTGCCAGCAGCTTGGCCAGGGCATGCACAGATACGCAGCATTTT. The encoded protein is CASSLARACTDTQHF.